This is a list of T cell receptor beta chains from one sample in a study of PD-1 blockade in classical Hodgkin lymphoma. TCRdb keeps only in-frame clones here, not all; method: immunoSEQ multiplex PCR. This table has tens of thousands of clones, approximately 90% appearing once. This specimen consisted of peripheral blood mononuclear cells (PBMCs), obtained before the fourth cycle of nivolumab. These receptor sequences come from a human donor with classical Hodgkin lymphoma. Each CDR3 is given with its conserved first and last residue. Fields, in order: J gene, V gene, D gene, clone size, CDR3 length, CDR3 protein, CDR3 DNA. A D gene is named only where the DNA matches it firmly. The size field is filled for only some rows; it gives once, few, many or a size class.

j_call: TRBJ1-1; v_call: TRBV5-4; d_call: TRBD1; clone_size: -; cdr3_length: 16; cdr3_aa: CASSLGWTGQDTEAFF; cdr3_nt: TGTGCCAGCAGCTTGGGCTGGACAGGGCAGGACACTGAAGCTTTCTTT
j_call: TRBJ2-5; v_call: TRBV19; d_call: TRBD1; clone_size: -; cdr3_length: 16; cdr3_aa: CASSSPGTGGKETQYF; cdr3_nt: TGTGCCAGTAGTAGCCCAGGGACAGGGGGTAAAGAGACCCAGTACTTC
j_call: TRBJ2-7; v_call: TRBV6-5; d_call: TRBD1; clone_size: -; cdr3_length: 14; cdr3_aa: CASRLTRQGYEQYF; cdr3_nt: TGTGCCAGCAGACTAACCCGACAGGGTTACGAGCAGTACTTC
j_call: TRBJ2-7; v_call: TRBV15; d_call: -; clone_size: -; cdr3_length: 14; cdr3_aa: CATAPGPNNYEQYF; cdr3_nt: TGTGCCACCGCCCCGGGACCCAACAACTACGAGCAGTACTTC
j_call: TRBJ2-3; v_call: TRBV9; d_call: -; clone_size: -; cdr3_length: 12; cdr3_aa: CASSASTDTQYF; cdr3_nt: TGTGCCAGCAGCGCTAGCACAGATACGCAGTATTTT
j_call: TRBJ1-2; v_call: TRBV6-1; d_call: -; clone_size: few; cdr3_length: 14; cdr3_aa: CASRPGESNYGYTF; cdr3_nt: TGTGCCAGCAGACCCGGGGAATCCAACTATGGCTACACCTTC
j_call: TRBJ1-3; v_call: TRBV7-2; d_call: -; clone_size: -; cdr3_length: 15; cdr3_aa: CASSVQGSSGNTIYF; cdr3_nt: TGTGCCAGCAGCGTCCAGGGTAGCTCTGGAAACACCATATATTTT
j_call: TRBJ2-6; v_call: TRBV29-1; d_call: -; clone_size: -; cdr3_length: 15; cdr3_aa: CSVDLLGAGANVLTF; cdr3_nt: TGCAGCGTTGATCTGCTTGGGGCTGGGGCCAACGTCCTGACTTTC
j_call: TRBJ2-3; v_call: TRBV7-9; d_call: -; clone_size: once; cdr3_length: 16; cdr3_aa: CASSLLGLVGTDTQYF; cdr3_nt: TGTGCCAGCAGCTTATTAGGCCTAGTCGGCACAGATACGCAGTATTTT
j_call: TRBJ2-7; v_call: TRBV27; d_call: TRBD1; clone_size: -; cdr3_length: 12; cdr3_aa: CASRGPTYEQYF; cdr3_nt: TGTGCCAGTAGGGGGCCCACCTACGAGCAGTACTTC
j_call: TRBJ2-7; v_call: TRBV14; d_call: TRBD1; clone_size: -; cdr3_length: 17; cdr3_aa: CASSQTGQGTSSYEQYF; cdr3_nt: TGTGCCAGCAGCCAAACGGGACAGGGTACTAGCTCCTACGAGCAGTACTTC
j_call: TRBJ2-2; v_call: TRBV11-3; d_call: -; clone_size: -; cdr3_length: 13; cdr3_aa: CASSSRTTGELFF; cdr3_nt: TGTGCCAGCAGCTCGCGGACGACCGGGGAGCTGTTTTTT
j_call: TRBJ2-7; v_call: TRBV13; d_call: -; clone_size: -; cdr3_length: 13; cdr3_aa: CASSPPLLYEQYF; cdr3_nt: TGTGCCAGCAGCCCTCCTCTCCTCTACGAGCAGTACTTC
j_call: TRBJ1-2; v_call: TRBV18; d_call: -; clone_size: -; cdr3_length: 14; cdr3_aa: CASSPPGLLYGYTF; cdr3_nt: TGTGCCAGCTCACCACCGGGCCTCCTCTATGGCTACACCTTC
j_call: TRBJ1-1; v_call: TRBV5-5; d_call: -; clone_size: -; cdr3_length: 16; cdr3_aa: CASSTDGWIMNTEAFF; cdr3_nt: TGTGCCAGCAGCACTGACGGATGGATTATGAACACTGAAGCTTTCTTT
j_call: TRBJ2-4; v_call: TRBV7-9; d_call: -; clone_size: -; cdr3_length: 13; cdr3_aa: CASSPPAKNIQYF; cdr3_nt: TGTGCCAGCAGCCCCCCCGCCAAAAACATTCAGTACTTC
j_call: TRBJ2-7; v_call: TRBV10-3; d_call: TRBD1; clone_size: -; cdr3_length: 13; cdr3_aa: CAISGQGFSEQYF; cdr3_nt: TGTGCCATCTCGGGACAGGGTTTCTCCGAGCAGTACTTC
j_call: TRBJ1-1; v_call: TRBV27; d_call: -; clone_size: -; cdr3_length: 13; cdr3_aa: CASSQGGNTEAFF; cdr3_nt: TGTGCCAGCAGTCAAGGGGGGAACACTGAAGCTTTCTTT
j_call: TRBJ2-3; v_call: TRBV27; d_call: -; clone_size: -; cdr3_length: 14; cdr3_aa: CASSLWTEEDTQYF; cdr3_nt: TGTGCCAGCAGTCTTTGGACGGAAGAAGATACGCAGTATTTT
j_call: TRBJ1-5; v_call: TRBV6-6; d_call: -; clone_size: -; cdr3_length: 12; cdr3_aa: CASGTPNQPQHF; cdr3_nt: TGTGCCAGCGGGACCCCCAATCAGCCCCAGCATTTT
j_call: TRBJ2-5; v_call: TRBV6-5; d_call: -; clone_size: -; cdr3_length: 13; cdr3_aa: CASRIQGKETQYF; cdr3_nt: TGTGCCAGCAGGATACAGGGTAAAGAGACCCAGTACTTC
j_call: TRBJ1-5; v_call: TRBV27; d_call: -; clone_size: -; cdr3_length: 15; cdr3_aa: CASSLWSGGGQPQHF; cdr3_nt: TGTGCCAGCAGTTTATGGTCCGGGGGCGGACAGCCCCAGCATTTT
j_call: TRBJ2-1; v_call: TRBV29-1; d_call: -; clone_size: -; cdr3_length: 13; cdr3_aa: CSARGGARNEQFF; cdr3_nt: TGCAGTGCCAGGGGGGGGGCCCGCAATGAGCAGTTCTTC
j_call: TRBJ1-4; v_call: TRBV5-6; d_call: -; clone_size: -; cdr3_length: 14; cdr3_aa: CASRGWGPSEKLFF; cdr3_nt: TGTGCCAGCAGGGGGTGGGGACCGTCCGAAAAACTGTTTTTT
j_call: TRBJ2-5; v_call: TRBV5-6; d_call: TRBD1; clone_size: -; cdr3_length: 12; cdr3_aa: CASSLTGGTQYF; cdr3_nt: TGTGCCAGCAGCTTGACAGGGGGGACCCAGTACTTC
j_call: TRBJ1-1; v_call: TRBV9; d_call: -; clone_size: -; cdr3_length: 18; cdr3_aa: CASSLESVPDPADTEAFF; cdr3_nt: TGTGCCAGCAGTCTAGAGTCGGTTCCCGACCCTGCGGACACTGAAGCTTTCTTT
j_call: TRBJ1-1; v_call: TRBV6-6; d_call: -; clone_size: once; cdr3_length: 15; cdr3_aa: CASKVRAQFNTEAFF; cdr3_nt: TGTGCCAGCAAAGTACGGGCGCAGTTCAACACTGAAGCTTTCTTT
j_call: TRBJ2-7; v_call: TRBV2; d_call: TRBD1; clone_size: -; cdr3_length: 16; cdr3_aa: CASRAQGAVRPYEQYF; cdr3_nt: TGTGCCAGCAGGGCACAGGGGGCCGTACGGCCCTACGAGCAGTACTTC
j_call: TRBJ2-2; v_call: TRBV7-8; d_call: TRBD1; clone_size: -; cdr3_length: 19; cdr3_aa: CASSQIRLKDRAFTGELFF; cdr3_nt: TGTGCCAGCAGCCAAATCCGACTTAAGGACAGGGCTTTCACCGGGGAGCTGTTTTTT
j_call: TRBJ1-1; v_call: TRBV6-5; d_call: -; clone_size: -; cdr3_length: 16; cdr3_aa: CASSYSISGLRTEAFF; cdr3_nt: TGTGCCAGCAGTTACTCGATTTCTGGGCTGAGGACTGAAGCTTTCTTT
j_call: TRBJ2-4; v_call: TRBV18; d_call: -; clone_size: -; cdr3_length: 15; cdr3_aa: CASSPGQPAKNIQYF; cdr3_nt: TGTGCCAGCTCACCCGGACAGCCGGCCAAAAACATTCAGTACTTC
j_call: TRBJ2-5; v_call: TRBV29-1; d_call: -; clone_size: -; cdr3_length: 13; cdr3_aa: CSGQTEPWETQYF; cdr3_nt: TGCAGCGGGCAGACAGAGCCCTGGGAGACCCAGTACTTC
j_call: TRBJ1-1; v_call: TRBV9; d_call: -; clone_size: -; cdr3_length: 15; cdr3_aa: CASSVEEGSNTEAFF; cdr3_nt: TGTGCCAGCAGCGTAGAGGAGGGGTCGAACACTGAAGCTTTCTTT
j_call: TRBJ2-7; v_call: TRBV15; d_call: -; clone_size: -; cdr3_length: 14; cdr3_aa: CATSPKGYSYEQYF; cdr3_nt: TGTGCCACCAGTCCCAAGGGATATTCCTACGAGCAGTACTTC
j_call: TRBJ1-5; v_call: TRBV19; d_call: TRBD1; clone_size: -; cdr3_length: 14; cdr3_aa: CASSSQGDYQPQHF; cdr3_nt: TGTGCCAGTAGTAGCCAGGGGGACTATCAGCCCCAGCATTTT
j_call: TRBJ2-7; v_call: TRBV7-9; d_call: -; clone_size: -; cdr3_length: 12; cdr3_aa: CASSSKLYEQYF; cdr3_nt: TGTGCCAGCAGCTCAAAGCTCTACGAGCAGTACTTC
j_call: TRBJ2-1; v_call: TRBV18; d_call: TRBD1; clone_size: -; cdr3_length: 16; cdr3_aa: CASSPPLGQGANEQFF; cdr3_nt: TGTGCCAGCTCACCACCCCTGGGACAGGGGGCAAATGAGCAGTTCTTC
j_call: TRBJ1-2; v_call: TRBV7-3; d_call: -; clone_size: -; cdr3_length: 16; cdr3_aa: CASSRLPGFLLGGYTF; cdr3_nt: TGTGCCAGCAGCCGGCTCCCGGGGTTCCTACTTGGTGGCTACACCTTC
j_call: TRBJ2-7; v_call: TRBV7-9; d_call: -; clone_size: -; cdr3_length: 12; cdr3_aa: CASSSQYYEQYF; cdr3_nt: TGTGCCAGCAGCTCTCAATACTACGAGCAGTACTTC
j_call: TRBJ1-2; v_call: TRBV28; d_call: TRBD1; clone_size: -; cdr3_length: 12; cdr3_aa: CASRTGGYGYTF; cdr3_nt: TGTGCCAGCAGGACAGGGGGCTATGGCTACACCTTC
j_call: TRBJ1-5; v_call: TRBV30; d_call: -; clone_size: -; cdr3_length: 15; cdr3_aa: CAWSVPVANGQPQHF; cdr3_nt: TGTGCCTGGAGTGTACCAGTGGCTAATGGACAGCCCCAGCATTTT
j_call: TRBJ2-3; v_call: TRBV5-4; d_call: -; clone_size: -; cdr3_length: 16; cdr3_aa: CASSTDEDYPTDTQYF; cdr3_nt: TGTGCCAGCAGCACGGACGAGGACTACCCCACAGATACGCAGTATTTT
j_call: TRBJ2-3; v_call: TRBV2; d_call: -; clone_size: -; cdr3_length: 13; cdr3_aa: CASSEGPTDTQYF; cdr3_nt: TGTGCCAGCAGTGAAGGGCCCACAGATACGCAGTATTTT
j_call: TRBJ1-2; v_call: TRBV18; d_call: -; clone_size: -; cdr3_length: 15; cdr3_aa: CASSPRADINYGYTF; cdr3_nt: TGTGCCAGCTCACCGAGGGCAGATATTAACTATGGCTACACCTTC
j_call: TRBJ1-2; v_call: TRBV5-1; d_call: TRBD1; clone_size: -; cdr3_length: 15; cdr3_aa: CASSTSGTGYDGYTF; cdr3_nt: TGCGCCAGCAGCACCTCCGGGACAGGGTACGATGGCTACACCTTC
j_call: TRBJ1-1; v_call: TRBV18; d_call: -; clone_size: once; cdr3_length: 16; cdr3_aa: CASSPSSRQMNTEAFF; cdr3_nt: TGTGCCAGCTCACCGAGCAGTAGACAGATGAACACTGAAGCTTTCTTT
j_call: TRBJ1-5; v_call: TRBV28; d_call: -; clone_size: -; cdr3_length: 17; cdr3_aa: CASSEALWVGGNQPQHF; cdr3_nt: TGTGCCAGCAGTGAAGCGCTGTGGGTGGGGGGCAATCAGCCCCAGCATTTT
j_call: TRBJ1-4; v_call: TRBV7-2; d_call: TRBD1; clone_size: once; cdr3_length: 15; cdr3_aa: CASSLWTGGNEKLFF; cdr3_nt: TGTGCCAGCAGCTTGTGGACAGGGGGTAATGAAAAACTGTTTTTT
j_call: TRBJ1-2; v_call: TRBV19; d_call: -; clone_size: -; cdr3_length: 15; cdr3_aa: CASSIDRGGGDGYTF; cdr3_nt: TGTGCCAGTAGTATAGATCGAGGCGGTGGCGATGGCTACACCTTC
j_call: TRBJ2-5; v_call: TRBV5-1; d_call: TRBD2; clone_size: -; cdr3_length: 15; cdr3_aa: CASSLGLAPQETQYF; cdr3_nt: TGCGCCAGCAGCCTAGGACTAGCCCCCCAAGAGACCCAGTACTTC
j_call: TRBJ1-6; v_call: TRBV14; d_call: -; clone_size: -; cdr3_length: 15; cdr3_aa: CASSQEAAWGSPLHF; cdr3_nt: TGTGCCAGCAGCCAAGAGGCCGCGTGGGGTTCACCCCTCCACTTT
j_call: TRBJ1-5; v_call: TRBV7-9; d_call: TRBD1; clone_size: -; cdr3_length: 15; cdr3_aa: CASSLADRGNQPQHF; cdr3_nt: TGTGCCAGCAGCTTAGCAGACAGGGGAAATCAGCCCCAGCATTTT
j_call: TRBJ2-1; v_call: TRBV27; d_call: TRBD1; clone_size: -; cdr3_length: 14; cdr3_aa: CASRGTGTYNEQFF; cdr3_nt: TGTGCCAGCAGGGGGACAGGGACCTACAATGAGCAGTTCTTC